Sequencing of this T cell receptor (beta chain) was carried out in a study of cytomegalovirus exposure and HLA in healthy donors (dated by TCRdb to 2015 to 2018). General notes on the study: According to an earlier analysis of a few hundred of the donors, about 190 million T cells yielded roughly 100 million unique TCR beta sequences and about 280 Gb of sequence data. The study profiled the T cell repertoires of under 850 subjects by immunosequencing and related them to cytomegalovirus serostatus. Approximately 300 gigabases of sequencing data and approximately 80 million unique TCR sequences were included in an early release covering several hundred HLA-typed donors. In the later analysis, no new phenotypic data were used to find candidate immune exposures; instead, reliance was placed on TCR beta sequences and their occurrence across donors. Typing coverage varied by locus: about 620-630 donors for A, B, C, DRB1 and DQB1; more than 500 for DQA1; around 610 for DPA1; roughly 450 for DPB1. HLA typing covered class I and class II loci at four-digit resolution. Among roughly 370 genotyped donors of the cohort, an average of around 240,000 unique TCR beta nucleotide sequences were sequenced per donor, 15% to 20% of them non-productive. Among the roughly 390 genotyped donors, about 83% belonged to the genetic ancestry cluster associated with self-reported Caucasian donors. Every repertoire in the discovery cohort had been generated on one and the same sequencing platform. Besides the first cohort of approximately 670 subjects, a separate validation cohort made up of 120 or so different subjects was used. About 5 DR-DQ haplotypes were handled as single units for association and clustering, since linkage in the cohort was strong. The aim of the study was to test whether cataloging public T cell receptors could identify signatures of past pathogen exposure. Alongside the repertoire data, information on donor age, sex, ethnicity and CMV serostatus was compiled. In a later analysis, previously published TCR beta repertoires from 670 or so donors were re-analyzed and high-resolution HLA genotyping was added so that TCR occurrence patterns could be studied. An earlier analysis of more than 450 of the donors used high-throughput TCR beta sequencing to judge whether each TCR beta V gene segment behaved as functional or pseudogenic. High-throughput TCR immunosequencing, statistical association of individual TCRs with disease status, and machine learning were combined to predict cytomegalovirus infection status. A later genetic analysis used genome-wide SNP genotypes for about three fifths of the 666 donors, treating that subset as a discovery cohort.

This clone was seen just once. The antigen this receptor binds is unknown. The sample holds no much larger clone one base away, and base qualities are not on file. The library was built by means of the immunoSEQ multiplex PCR assay. The multiplex PCR relied on a mix of 60 forward primers for TCR Vbeta segments and 13 reverse primers for TCR Jbeta segments. Amplification of the CDR3 region of rearranged TCR beta genes was performed with a multiplex PCR assay on genomic DNA. The Illumina HiSeq System was used to sequence the amplified TCR beta libraries as 87-base-pair reads. The original methods were these. Across the roughly 700 repertoires, a later analysis counted 80 million or so unique TCR beta chains, some 11 million of which were shared by at least two donors. A nearest-neighbor algorithm error-corrected the raw reads and collapsed the reads into unique sequences, merging closely related sequences to remove PCR and sequencing errors. V, D and J gene segments were assigned by aligning CDR3 sequences to IMGT reference sequences. For a sequence to be retained, a match of at least six nucleotides to both a V gene segment and a J gene segment was required. Rearrangements were classified as productive when the CDR3 lacked stop codons and remained in frame with V and J, and all other rearrangements were classified as non-productive. Following IMGT convention, CDR3 was defined as the stretch from the second conserved V-encoded cysteine to the conserved J-encoded phenylalanine. In an earlier analysis of around 540 of the donors, sequences lacking an unambiguous match to a single V gene segment were excluded. In an earlier analysis of 450 to 700 of the donors, V segments were called functional above 56.7% productive rearrangements and were called segregating when the between-donor standard deviation exceeded 5%. To diagnose cytomegalovirus status from the catalog of TCR beta chain sequences, a statistical classification framework was built. A later analysis assigned V and J genes by comparing TCR nucleotide sequences with IMGT/GENE-DB human TR gene sequences. Using the TCRdist pipeline, a later analysis assigned CDR3 sequences along with most-parsimonious VDJ recombination scenarios. In a later analysis, every TCR beta chain was defined by the combination of its CDR3 amino acid sequence and its V-gene family, and reads without a unique V-gene family were dropped. As a way to deal with suspected cross-contamination and a sequencing artifact, a later analysis dropped 592 nucleotide sequences that were highly shared and had low generation probability. For each public chain, a later analysis derived a clonal expansion index from normalized ranks of inferred template counts within each repertoire. Generation probabilities in a later analysis came from a VDJ recombination model fitted to out-of-frame rearrangements, and those results were checked against IGoR. A later analysis scored TCR-TCR, TCR-HLA and TCR-CMV co-occurrence with hypergeometric tests, applying a repertoire-size bias correction to TCR pairs. False discovery rates were estimated in a later analysis by permuting HLA or CMV assignments 20 times. A later analysis grouped co-occurring TCRs with DBSCAN, adding TCRdist sequence similarity when clustering within HLA-allele-positive subsets. For co-occurrence clustering, repertoires with fewer than 30,000 or more than 120,000 public chains were excluded, along with roughly 5 repertoires with anomalous nucleotide sharing. In its TCRdb copy, this immuneACCESS table keeps in-frame sequences only and misses some clones. Where compared with another copy, unresolved V genes explain less than half of these, and the others have no known cause. V and J calls and clone size are given by that table; D and trimming were obtained from the DNA. This sample has fewer than 250,000 clones in its table, and roughly 80% of those were observed once. Approximately 2.1% of the sample lies in the top ten.

The cohort consisted of more than 650 healthy bone marrow donors. Cohort members were all nominally healthy when sampled, although unrecorded immune exposures were likely present. The donor tested CMV seropositive, placing the donor among the 289 seropositive members of the cohort. A peripheral blood sample was collected from each donor, and TCR beta sequencing was performed on peripheral blood mononuclear cells. The Qiagen DNeasy Blood Extraction Kit was used to extract genomic DNA from the blood cell samples. Study-wide conclusions, independent of this receptor: Compared with equally common non-associated chains, HLA-associated TCR beta chains in a later analysis were more clonally expanded and had lower generation probabilities. A few of the identified cytomegalovirus-associated TCR beta chains were confirmed in vitro to be specific for cytomegalovirus antigens. V-gene and J-gene trimming of TCR beta chains was associated with a missense DCLRE1C variant in a later genetic analysis, and the association was replicated in an independent cohort. According to a later analysis, most CMV-associated TCR beta chains appeared to be HLA-restricted, and the HLA associations seemed to be driven largely by CMV exposure. In a later analysis, TCR association rates were found to vary across HLA loci, with the most associated TCRs seen for DRB1 alleles and the fewest for HLA-C alleles. The authors suggested that the approach could potentially be extended to other disease states and immunological phenotypes. Because some donors lacked HLA typing at each locus, the association tests relied only on the typed subset. In a later analysis, several top co-occurrence clusters were reported to appear linked to parvovirus B19, influenza, CMV and Epstein-Barr virus. Specific HLA alleles were associated with 16,951 TCR beta sequences at a false discovery rate of 0.05 in a later analysis. Compared with the approximately 700-donor mean, donors in an Asian-associated ancestry cluster had fewer N-insertions in productive TCRs, according to a later genetic analysis. Only TCR beta chains were sequenced in this cohort, and the absence of alpha or paired-chain data limited detectable features. Roughly uniform sequencing depth across donors was assumed in presence/absence analyses, although this assumption may not hold. A further reported finding was that TCR beta sequences accurately predicted the HLA-A and HLA-B alleles for most subjects in the first cohort. Some IMGT-functional V segments, including TRBV6-2 and TRBV6-3, could not be told apart with the 87-base-pair reads, so those segments were excluded. When HLA alleles, especially DR and DQ, strongly co-occurred, TCR associations were difficult to assign to individual alleles. Correlated functional status among segregating V segments might reflect linkage disequilibrium, but an unknown experimental factor could not be ruled out. While some public TCRs were present in many individuals, most TCR sequences turned up only very rarely across donors. Immune exposure information for the cohort was limited to CMV serostatus. In an earlier analysis of fewer than 700 of the donors, most TCR beta V segments appeared in productive rearrangements about 87% or about 30% of the time, broadly matching IMGT annotations. Cytomegalovirus status was reported to be diagnosed by the classifier with high specificity and sensitivity in both the original and validation cohorts. A group of highly shared sequence variants was considered likely to be a technical artifact of the sequencing pipeline. In the study, some 160 TCR beta chains were listed as associated with cytomegalovirus. The earlier analysis of around 600 of the donors excluded around 17 rarely observed V segments, including chromosome 9 orphons, because counts were too low.

V sheds 1 base and J sheds 1 base, leaving 5 bases between their ends. The CDR3 covers 14 residues, taking in both the cysteine and the phenylalanine. Only the CDR3 DNA is retained, 42 bases long and in frame from the first base. Looking up the germline V gene yields CDR1 SGHTS and CDR2 YDEGEE. Sequencing input: PBMCs. This sequence was found in a woman in her 30s in good health and CMV-seropositive. The chain employs TRBV5-8 and TRBJ2-2; too little of a D gene remains to name it. The CDR3 region reads CASSLTGNTGELFF. The DNA sequence is given as TGTGCCAGCAGCTTGACCGGGAACACCGGGGAGCTGTTTTTT.